The 12 T cell receptor beta chains below come from one sample, sequenced in a study of T cells in localized non-small cell lung cancer. Only in-frame clones appear in the TCRdb table, and some are missing; sequencing was by immunoSEQ multiplex PCR. Among around 140,000 clones listed, around 92% were seen once. Here the sequenced sample was peripheral blood, taken before any cancer treatment. The receptors stem from a female donor of 60 years or more with stage I lung adenocarcinoma.

This chain links TRBV6-1 with TRBJ1-2, with 8 nucleotides matching TRBD1. J lost 4 bases, V lost 4 bases, and 5 bases had no gene match. Germline CDR1 MNHNS, CDR2 SASEGT. The CDR3 sequence is 14 residues long. CDR3 DNA sequence: TGTGCCAGCAGTGTTACCGGACAGGGCTATGGCTACACCTTC. This sequence encodes CASSVTGQGYGYTF.

The V and J genes are TRBV15 and TRBJ2-7, with a tentative D call TRBD1 (6 bases). Germline V gives CDR1 LNHNV, CDR2 YYDKDF (reference sequence). The V and J ends lost 5 bases and 2 bases respectively, with 13 bases between them. This CDR3 contains 14 residues. CDR3 nucleotides: TGTGCCACCAGCTTGGGGGACACCCCCTACGAGCAGTACTTC. It translates to CATSLGDTPYEQYF.

This chain uses TRBV28 with TRBJ2-7, with D perhaps matching TRBD2 (7 bases). V was trimmed by 7 bases and J by 1 base, leaving 11 bases between them. Germline V gives CDR1 MDHEN, CDR2 SYDVKM. The CDR3 is 13 residues long. Here the CDR3 DNA reads TGTGCCAGCAAAGGGGGGGGTTCCTACGAGCAGTACTTC. It specifies CASKGGGSYEQYF.

This CDR3 is CASSLGTSPNEQFF. The CDR3 nucleotides are TGTGCCAGCAGTCTCGGGACTAGCCCGAATGAGCAGTTCTTC. V is TRBV7-3 and J is TRBJ2-1, with TRBD2 identical over 9 bases. The CDR3 has 14 amino acids. Per the germline V gene, CDR1 is SGHTA and CDR2 is FQGTGA. The V segment lost 6 bases and the J segment 7 bases; nucleotides outside the gene matches: 7.

The DNA of the CDR3 is TGTGCCAGCAGCGTACCCACGGTCTACAATGAGCAGTTCTTC. It codes for CASSVPTVYNEQFF. V usage is TRBV5-4 and J usage is TRBJ2-1, with D unclear. Germline-derived CDR1 and CDR2 are SGHNT and YYREEE (reference sequence). The CDR3 contains 14 residues. V lost 4 bases and J lost 3, with 11 bases in between.

The chain links TRBV12-5 to TRBJ2-3; D uncertain. Trimming shortened V by 4 bases and J by 2 bases, and 16 bases separated the two germline ends. Germline CDR1 and CDR2: LGHNT and FRNRAP. The CDR3 runs 16 residues. Here the CDR3 reads CASGSDPDWYTDTQYF. The CDR3 DNA reads as TGTGCTAGTGGTTCTGACCCCGACTGGTACACAGATACGCAGTATTTT.

This chain joins TRBV7-9 and TRBJ2-3, with 11 positions matching TRBD2. V shed 8 bases, J shed 2 bases, and the junction held 6 bases outside the gene matches. This CDR3 is built from 15 residues. CDR1 SEHNR and CDR2 FQNEAQ come from the germline V gene (reference sequence). The CDR3 sequence: CASSGTSGYTDTQYF. CDR3 DNA: TGTGCCAGCTCCGGGACTAGCGGATACACAGATACGCAGTATTTT. The full variable domain, with the rest looked up from reference TRBV7-9 and TRBJ2-3, is DTGVSQNPRHKITKRGQNVTFRCDPISEHNRLYWYRQTLGQGPEFLTYFQNEAQLEKSRLLSDRFSAERPKGSFSTLEIQRTEQGDSAMYLCASSGTSGYTDTQYFGPGTRLTVL.

The sample holds one count of this clone. V is TRBV28 and J is TRBJ1-3; D unclear. This CDR3 spans 14 amino acids. Germline values: CDR1 MDHEN, CDR2 SYDVKM. V gave up 5 bases and J gave up 0 bases, with 8 bases separating them. CDR3: CASSLTVSGNTIYF. DNA of the CDR3: TGTGCCAGCAGTCTCACAGTCTCTGGAAACACCATATATTTT.

The chain combines TRBV2 with TRBJ2-5; D uncertain. V lost 6 bases and J 0 bases, leaving 5 bases between the germline ends. The CDR3 runs 12 residues. Germline V gene data show CDR1 as SNHLY and CDR2 as FYNNEI. CDR3: CASRPYQETQYF. CDR3 coding DNA: TGTGCCAGCAGGCCCTACCAAGAGACCCAGTACTTC.

For this clone: The same CDR3 can be traced to other DNA sequences in this sample. This chain uses TRBV5-4 with TRBJ2-5, with TRBD1 matching over 10 bases. There are 14 residues in the CDR3. J was trimmed by 5 bases and V by 4 bases; bases with no gene match: 5. The germline gives CDR1 SGHNT, CDR2 YYREEE (reference sequence). The CDR3 sequence is CASSRDRGGETQYF. In DNA, the CDR3 is TGTGCCAGCAGCCGGGACAGGGGTGGGGAGACCCAGTACTTC.

The sample holds one count of this clone. The chain links TRBV7-9 to TRBJ2-5; 7 positions agree with TRBD1. Germline V gene sequence: CDR1 SEHNR, CDR2 FQNEAQ (reference sequence). With 6 bases clipped from V and 3 bases from J, the junction kept 13 bases outside the gene matches. This CDR3 is 16 amino acids long. The CDR3 DNA reads TGTGCCAGCAGAAGGTTCCCGGACAGGTTGGAAGAGACCCAGTACTTC. It translates to CASRRFPDRLEETQYF.

V usage is TRBV7-9 and J usage is TRBJ2-2; 7 positions agree with TRBD2. With 0 bases clipped from V and 4 bases from J, the junction kept 2 bases outside the gene matches. CDR3 size: 15 residues. CDR1 SEHNR and CDR2 FQNEAQ come from the germline V gene (reference sequence). CDR3 sequence: CASSLAGGPTGELFF. The CDR3, as DNA: TGTGCCAGCAGCTTAGCGGGAGGGCCCACCGGGGAGCTGTTTTTT.